Listed here are 29 T cell receptor beta chains from one sample, sequenced in a study of T-cell memory formation after mild COVID-19 (dated by TCRdb to the early 2020s). Library preparation was by 5' RACE. TCRdb shows the sequencer as Illumina NovaSeq 6000. The public reads were reprocessed in TCRdb via fastp at Q25 and MiXCR, keeping in-frame beta chains. Identical CDR3 proteins give one entry, which carries the most common genes and DNA. This sample is represented by about 140,000 distinct CDR3 sequences; around 14% of them were singletons. The ten largest account for about 26% of the sample. Sequenced sample: PBMCs or a T cell subset sorted from them (not recorded which). The receptors stem from an adult woman who had mild COVID-19 (a few samples of this study predate the infection). The sample titles of this study are shuffled in the database, so cell type and time point are left out; the donor was told from shared clones.

The DNA of the CDR3 is TGTGCCACCAGTGGGGGGACGAGCTACGAGCAGTACTTC. Translation gives CATSGGTSYEQYF. The chain recombines TRBV24-1 with TRBJ2-7, with D perhaps assigned TRBD1 or TRBD2 (5 bases each). The CDR3 has 13 residues. CDR1 is KGHDR and CDR2 is SFDVKD in the germline V gene. Trimming stripped 5 bases from V and 3 bases from J, with 10 bases between.

Details on this clonotype: A read error may explain this, as a much larger clone is one base away. Since no conserved phenylalanine or tryptophan closes the CDR3, a read error is the likely cause. This chain uses TRBV7-6 with TRBJ2-5; D call uncertain. This CDR3 comprises 12 residues. Deletions cut 0 bases from V and 5 bases from J, with 4 bases between. In germline, CDR1 is SGHVS, CDR2 FNYEAQ. The CDR3: CASSLAGETQYL. The DNA of the CDR3 is TGTGCCAGCAGCTTAGCAGGGGAGACCCAGTACTTA.

This clonotype was recorded a few times. The chain is built from TRBV4-1 and TRBJ2-5; 8 bases are a match to TRBD1. This CDR3 is built from 18 residues. V was pared by 0 bases and J by 3 bases, with 12 bases of the junction left unmatched. Germline CDR1 MGHRA, CDR2 YSYEKL. The CDR3 region has the DNA TGCGCCAGCAGCCAAGAAGGGACAGGATCACTCATTAAAGAGACCCAGTACTTC. It translates to CASSQEGTGSLIKETQYF.

This clonotype was seen a handful of times. The chain links TRBV6-4 to TRBJ2-1; TRBD1 agrees at 9 bases. Unmatched junction bases numbered 0, after V lost 3 bases and J lost 0 bases. Germline loops: CDR1 MRHNA, CDR2 SNTAGT. This CDR3 contains 15 residues. In DNA, the CDR3 is TGTGCCAGCAGTGAGGACAGGGGCTCCTACAATGAGCAGTTCTTC. This gives the protein CASSEDRGSYNEQFF.

This clonotype was counted at least ten times. The V gene is TRBV2, the J gene TRBJ1-2; D is uncertain. The CDR3 has 13 amino acids. Germline V gene lookup returns CDR1 SNHLY and CDR2 FYNNEI. Trimming removed 7 bases from V and 4 bases from J, with 13 bases in between. The DNA of the CDR3 is TGTGCCAGCAACCATGCCCTAGGCTATGGCTACACCTTC. It codes for CASNHALGYGYTF.

This chain connects TRBV29-1 to TRBJ2-7, with 9 positions matching TRBD1. Germline lookup yields CDR1 SQVTM and CDR2 ANQGSEA. Trimming removed 7 bases from V and 6 bases from J; junction bases left unmatched: 4. The CDR3 has 11 residues. CDR3 region: CSGGQGFEQYF. The DNA for the CDR3 is TGCAGCGGGGGACAGGGCTTCGAGCAGTACTTC.

The chain carries TRBV7-6 and TRBJ2-7; D might be TRBD2 (6 bases). Trimming pared 1 base from V and 3 bases from J, leaving 19 bases between. The V gene's germline CDR1 is SGHVS and CDR2 FNYEAQ. The CDR3 sequence is 17 residues long. CDR3 loop: CASSLEGSGTGLYEQYF. The CDR3 bases are TGTGCCAGCAGCTTAGAAGGTTCCGGGACTGGTCTCTACGAGCAGTACTTC.

This clonotype was detected only a few times. The chain is built from TRBV15 and TRBJ2-1; TRBD2 might be the D (5 bases). Germline V CDR1 and CDR2: LNHNV, YYDKDF (reference sequence). V was shortened by 3 bases and J by 7 bases, with 16 bases between the two germline ends. The CDR3 runs 15 residues. The DNA of the CDR3 is TGTGCCACCAGCAGTGCCCTCGGGATGGGAAATGAGCAGTTCTTC. Amino acid sequence: CATSSALGMGNEQFF.

The chain links TRBV9 to TRBJ1-1; TRBD1 might be the D (5 bases). The CDR3 sequence is 13 residues long. CDR1 is SGDLS, CDR2 YYNGEE, per germline. V was pared by 5 bases and J by 2 bases, with 10 bases between. Written as DNA, the CDR3 is TGTGCCAGCAGGGGACGGGATAACACTGAAGCTTTCTTT. Residues: CASRGRDNTEAFF.

The rearrangement links TRBV20-1 to TRBJ1-5; unclear D gene. Germline values: CDR1 DFQATT, CDR2 SNEGSKA (reference sequence). The CDR3 has 16 residues. The V end lost 0 bases, the J end lost 0 bases, and 12 bases lay between the germline ends. In DNA, the CDR3 is TGCAGTGCTAGAGATAGGGAAACCCATAGCAATCAGCCCCAGCATTTT. Translation gives CSARDRETHSNQPQHF.

This chain links TRBV6-5 with TRBJ2-3, with 7 bases lining up with TRBD2. CDR1 is MNHEY and CDR2 is SVGAGI in the germline V gene. The CDR3 length is 14 residues. Trimming removed 5 bases from V and 1 base from J; junction bases left unmatched: 3. The CDR3 reads CASSQLAGTDTQYF. The CDR3 DNA sequence: TGTGCCAGCAGTCAGCTAGCGGGCACAGATACGCAGTATTTT.

The CDR3 DNA sequence: TGTGCCAGCAGTCCCTCCAGGCCTACGATGGACAGGGGATCGACCTACGAGCAGTACTTC. Translating it yields CASSPSRPTMDRGSTYEQYF. The rearrangement joins TRBV6-2 or TRBV6-3 to TRBJ2-7, with TRBD1 matching over 9 bases. The CDR3 length is 20 residues. The V gene's germline CDR1 is MNHEY and CDR2 SVGEGT. Unmatched junction bases numbered 22, after V lost 5 bases and J lost 2 bases.

This clonotype has more than one count but fewer than ten. The V gene is TRBV20-1, the J gene TRBJ2-7, with D hard to call. CDR1 DFQATT and CDR2 SNEGSKA come from the germline V gene (reference sequence). With 5 bases removed from V and 1 base from J, the gap between germline ends came to 9 bases. CDR3 length: 12 amino acids. CDR3 coding DNA: TGCAGTGCTTGGGCGTTATCCTACGAGCAGTACTTC. Amino acid sequence: CSAWALSYEQYF.

The chain couples TRBV19 to TRBJ2-7, with D possibly matching TRBD1 (6 bases). The CDR3 runs 14 residues. Trimming took off 4 bases at V and 4 bases at J, with 14 bases between the two ends. The germline V gene encodes CDR1 LNHDA and CDR2 SQIVND (reference sequence). The CDR3, as DNA: TGTGCCAGTAGTACCGTCCTCCAGGGGTACGAGCAGTACTTC. This translates into CASSTVLQGYEQYF.

This clonotype turned up a few times. The chain combines TRBV6-5 with TRBJ2-3; D is uncertain. This CDR3 has 14 amino acids. V lost 4 bases, J lost 2 bases, and 10 bases lay in between. The germline gives CDR1 MNHEY, CDR2 SVGAGI. CDR3 sequence reads: CASSSRPNTDTQYF. CDR3 sequence (DNA): TGTGCCAGCAGTTCCAGACCCAACACAGATACGCAGTATTTT.

This clonotype was detected a few times. The V and J genes are TRBV9 and TRBJ2-2; D is unclear. The CDR3 loop spans 15 amino acids. V was pared by 3 bases and J by 8 bases, with 17 bases between. Germline loops: CDR1 SGDLS, CDR2 YYNGEE. CDR3 amino acids: CASSAWGSPGGELFF. DNA of the CDR3: TGTGCCAGCAGCGCTTGGGGTTCCCCCGGGGGGGAGCTGTTTTTT.

This clonotype was detected only a few times. The rearrangement joins TRBV30 to TRBJ2-3; 10 bases fit TRBD1. The CDR3 is 15 residues long. V dropped 3 bases and J dropped 4; count of bases not matched to a gene: 7. The germline V gene encodes CDR1 GTSNPN and CDR2 SVGIG (reference sequence). CDR3 nucleotide sequence: TGTGCCTGGAGCCCCGGGACAGGGGTTTCAGATACGCAGTATTTT. Translating it yields CAWSPGTGVSDTQYF.

This clonotype was observed a few times. J is TRBJ2-7 and V is TRBV5-1; TRBD1 matches 9 bases. The CDR3 loop spans 15 amino acids. V was pared by 4 bases and J by 2 bases, with 7 bases of the junction left unmatched. The germline gives CDR1 SGHRS, CDR2 YFSETQ. The CDR3 nucleotides are TGCGCCAGCAGCCTTGGACAGGGGAGGCCCTACGAGCAGTACTTC. This sequence encodes CASSLGQGRPYEQYF.

In this sample, this clonotype turned up a few times. The V call is TRBV19, the J call TRBJ2-7, with D possibly matching TRBD2 (6 bases). Germline-derived CDR1 and CDR2 are LNHDA and SQIVND (reference sequence). The CDR3 sequence is 13 residues long. V lost 7 bases and J 5 bases, leaving 15 bases between the germline ends. The CDR3 nucleotides are TGTGCCAGTAACGGGGGTTACGGACACGAGCAGTACTTC. It encodes CASNGGYGHEQYF.

A few counts support this clonotype. The rearrangement uses TRBV9 and TRBJ2-1; TRBD2 might be the D (7 bases). Deletions cut 3 bases from V and 5 bases from J, with 15 bases between. This CDR3 is 15 amino acids long. Germline V CDR1 and CDR2: SGDLS, YYNGEE. CDR3 loop: CASSAGGPSHNEQFF. The CDR3 DNA reads as TGTGCCAGCAGCGCCGGGGGGCCATCCCACAATGAGCAGTTCTTC.

The rearrangement links TRBV6-1 to TRBJ2-7; tentative D call: TRBD2 (7 bases). Trimming removed 3 bases from V and 2 bases from J, with 11 bases in between. Germline V CDR1 and CDR2: MNHNS, SASEGT. The CDR3 extends over 14 amino acids. The DNA for the CDR3 is TGTGCCAGCAGTGATTGGGGGGGCGCCTACGAGCAGTACTTC. It yields the protein CASSDWGGAYEQYF.

CDR3 bases: TGTGCCAGCAGCCCCAAGACAGGGGATCACTCCTACGAGCAGTACTTC. Its translation: CASSPKTGDHSYEQYF. The chain carries TRBV13 and TRBJ2-7; 8 positions match TRBD1. CDR3 length: 16 residues. Germline V gives CDR1 PRHDT, CDR2 FYEKMQ (reference sequence). V was clipped by 5 bases and J by 0 bases; unmatched bases: 9.

The V and J genes are TRBV12-3 or TRBV12-4 and TRBJ2-7, with D perhaps TRBD1 or TRBD2 (5 bases each). Trimming shortened V by 10 bases and J by 0 bases, and 10 bases separated the two germline ends. This CDR3 spans 12 amino acids. CDR3 nucleotides: TGTGCCACGGGACGGACCTCCTACGAGCAGTACTTC. It yields the protein CATGRTSYEQYF.

A single count supports this clonotype. The chain joins TRBV28 to TRBJ2-6; 8 bases match TRBD1. With 6 bases clipped from V and 0 bases from J, the junction kept 13 bases outside the gene matches. Looked up from germline, CDR1 is MDHEN and CDR2 is SYDVKM. The CDR3 sequence is 19 residues long. The chain's CDR3 is CASSTTRTGKPSGANVLTF. The DNA for the CDR3 is TGTGCCAGCAGCACAACCCGGACAGGGAAACCCTCTGGGGCCAACGTCCTGACTTTC.

The chain carries TRBV7-8 and TRBJ2-3; possibly TRBD2 for D (6 bases). The CDR3 length is 16 residues. Trimming removed 4 bases at V and 2 bases at J, with 16 bases between. CDR1 and CDR2 (germline): SGHVS, FQNEAQ. The CDR3 DNA follows: TGTGCCAGCAGCTCTTGGGACTCCGTTCACACAGATACGCAGTATTTT. Its protein is CASSSWDSVHTDTQYF.

This clonotype appeared a few times. The chain combines TRBV14 with TRBJ2-3; 7 bases are shared with TRBD2. This CDR3 has 18 residues. Trimming at V came to 7 bases and at J to 4 bases, leaving 20 bases not matched to a gene. The germline CDR1 and CDR2 sequences are SGHDN and FVKESK. CDR3 protein: CASTLGVLSGNYPDTQYF. The CDR3 region has the DNA TGTGCCAGCACCCTAGGGGTCTTGAGCGGGAACTACCCAGATACGCAGTATTTT.

V usage is TRBV29-1 and J usage is TRBJ1-1; 11 bases are a match to TRBD1. Germline trimming cut 4 bases from V and 5 bases from J; bases unmatched to any gene: 3. The CDR3 runs to 13 residues. The germline V gene encodes CDR1 SQVTM and CDR2 ANQGSEA. The CDR3 DNA follows: TGCAGCGTTGGGGACAGGGGGTATACTGAAGCTTTCTTT. Translation: CSVGDRGYTEAFF.

The chain employs TRBV7-6 and TRBJ2-7; perhaps TRBD1 as D (6 bases). CDR3 size: 16 residues. The germline V and J ends were trimmed by 1 base and 0 bases, with 13 bases remaining between them. CDR1 and CDR2 (germline): SGHVS, FNYEAQ. CDR3 nucleotides: TGTGCCAGCAGCTTAGAGTTAGGGGGAAGCTCCTACGAGCAGTACTTC. It encodes CASSLELGGSSYEQYF.

The rearrangement uses TRBV29-1 and TRBJ2-7; 7 nucleotides line up with TRBD1. The CDR3 covers 14 residues. V trimming: 3 bases; J trimming: 0 bases; junction bases outside the gene matches: 5. Per germline, CDR1 SQVTM and CDR2 ANQGSEA. CDR3 nucleotides: TGCAGCGTTGATCTGACAGGGAGCTCCTACGAGCAGTACTTC. It yields the protein CSVDLTGSSYEQYF.